This T cell receptor (beta chain) was captured in a study of CD8+ T cells in alopecia areata. The treatment denotes: oral pan-JAK inhibitor, 5-10 mg twice daily. TCR sequencing used cDNA made by reverse transcription of extracted RNA. TCRdb's copy holds only in-frame clones and misses some; the assay was immunoSEQ multiplex PCR. The sample has about 42,000 clones; more than 90% are singletons. The receptor was isolated from a human donor with alopecia areata. This specimen consisted of CD8+ T cells sorted from blood, obtained at week 24, from a patient treated with tofacitinib.

CDR3 in DNA: TGTGCCAGCAGCTTGGGAGCAGGACAGGGGAAGGATGAGCAGTTCTTC. Protein product: CASSLGAGQGKDEQFF. The rearrangement links TRBV5-6 to TRBJ2-1, with 9 positions matching TRBD1. CDR3 length: 16 amino acids. In germline, CDR1 is SGHDT, CDR2 YYEEEE. Trimming cost V 0 bases and J 8 bases; bases outside gene matches: 9.